This T cell receptor (beta chain) derives from a study of PD-L1 blockade in urothelial cancer. About the research overall: From 0 to 3 prior chemotherapy regimens had been given to the patients.

Trimming cost V 0 bases and J 3 bases; bases outside gene matches: 5. From germline, CDR1 is SGHDT and CDR2 YYEEEE. This CDR3 has 16 amino acids. The authors spiked synthetic TCR analog templates into each PCR. Using immunoSEQ multiplex PCR, the repertoire was profiled, and TCRdb retains in-frame clones only, with some absent. The top ten clones hold roughly 17% of a sample with around 51,000 clones, 86% of them seen once. This receptor was identified in a man aged 60-69 years with urothelial cancer. V usage is TRBV5-6 and J usage is TRBJ1-2; 10 bases are a match to TRBD1. This material consisted of PBMCs, taken around atezolizumab (anti-PD-L1) treatment. The CDR3 here is CASSLAGTGEDYGYTF. The CDR3 region has the DNA TGTGCCAGCAGCTTGGCCGGGACAGGGGAAGACTATGGCTACACCTTC.